Following are 4 T cell receptor beta chains from one sample sequenced in a study of T cells in Graves' hyperthyroidism and ophthalmopathy. Authors of the study amplified TCR beta CDR3 regions from RNA transcripts. First-round RT-PCR of the TCR CDR3 relied on the HTBI primer set. TCRdb redid the calling of the multiplex PCR reads with MiXCR, one entry per CDR3 protein. Of 250,000 to 300,000 distinct CDR3 sequences listed, approximately 18% are singletons. Sample: blood. The receptor set was obtained from a man aged 50-60 years with Graves' ophthalmopathy.

The chain uses TRBV29-1 and TRBJ1-2; 7 nucleotides agree with TRBD1. CDR1 SQVTM and CDR2 ANQGSEA come from the germline V gene. The length of the CDR3 is 11 residues. After removal of 7 bases from V and 8 bases from J, the junction contained 7 bases not matched to a gene. CDR3 amino acids: CSGGTVRGYTF. As DNA, the CDR3 is TGCAGCGGTGGGACAGTAAGGGGCTACACCTTC. Looking up the rest from reference TRBV29-1 and TRBJ1-2 gives the full variable domain: SAVISQKPSRDICQRGTSLTIQCQVDSQVTMMFWYRQQPGQSLTLIATANQGSEATYESGFVIDKFPISRPNLTFSTLTVSNMSPEDSSIYLCSGGTVRGYTFGSGTRLTVV.

In its sample, this clonotype was seen many times. The J gene is TRBJ1-2, the V gene TRBV12-3 or TRBV12-4; TRBD1 might be the D (6 bases). The CDR3 consists of 14 residues. V was trimmed by 0 bases and J by 7 bases, leaving 12 bases between them. The CDR3 loop reads CASSLAGGGGGYTF. The CDR3 DNA follows: TGTGCCAGCAGTTTAGCCGGTGGGGGCGGTGGCTACACCTTC.

Ten or more counts support this clonotype. The gene calls are TRBV10-3 and TRBJ2-1, with 13 positions matching TRBD2. The CDR3 length is 16 residues. V lost 4 bases and J lost 5; bases outside the gene matches: 5. The germline CDR1 and CDR2 sequences are ENHRY and SYGVKD. The CDR3 region has the DNA TGTGCCATCAGTGGGACTAGCGGGAGTGGGGACAATGAGCAGTTCTTC. It encodes CAISGTSGSGDNEQFF.

Many counts were recorded for this clonotype. This chain links TRBV3-1 with TRBJ1-4, with unresolved D. Germline CDR1 is LGHDT and CDR2 is YNNKEL (reference sequence). The CDR3 consists of 14 residues. V lost 4 bases and J lost 5, with 11 bases in between. The CDR3 coding sequence is TGTGCCAGCAGCCGAACCGGGGAGAATGAAAAACTGTTTTTT. This gives the protein CASSRTGENEKLFF.